A selection of T cell receptor beta chains follows, all from one sample in a study of blood T cells in healthy people across ages. One entry per CDR3 protein results from TCRdb running MiXCR on the 5' RACE reads. The table lists hundreds of thousands of distinct CDR3 sequences, about 50% of them singletons. The specimen was blood. These receptors all stem from a woman older than 75 in good health. The CDR3 runs from the conserved cysteine through the conserved F or W. The order of the fields is D gene, J gene, clone size, V gene, CDR3 protein, CDR3 DNA. The D gene is left open where the match is weak. Expanded clones get a size class; other rows say once, few or many, or leave the size out.

>TRBD1|TRBJ2-6|.|TRBV3-1
CASTQGHNRGSGANVLTF
TGTGCCAGCACCCAAGGTCATAACAGGGGGTCTGGGGCCAACGTCCTGACTTTC
>TRBD1|TRBJ1-1|.|TRBV15
CATATGSGTEAFF
TGTGCCACCGCGACAGGGTCCGGGACTGAAGCTTTCTTT
>.|TRBJ2-7|once|TRBV18
CASSPLPEGPIDYEQYF
TGTGCCAGCTCACCATTACCGGAGGGTCCGATCGACTACGAGCAGTACTTC
>.|TRBJ1-6|.|TRBV6-5
CASSYSGGLYSPLHF
TGTGCCAGCAGTTACTCAGGGGGACTTTACTCACCCCTCCACTTT
>.|TRBJ1-5|many|TRBV20-1
CSVVTQHGSNQPQHF
TGCAGTGTTGTCACACAGCACGGGAGCAATCAGCCCCAGCATTTT
>.|TRBJ1-4|many|TRBV2
CASRGPNEKLFF
TGTGCCAGCAGGGGGCCAAATGAAAAACTGTTTTTT
>.|TRBJ2-1|.|TRBV5-1
CASGWAISSYNEQFF
TGCGCCAGCGGCTGGGCGATCAGCTCCTACAATGAGCAGTTCTTC
>.|TRBJ2-2|.|TRBV7-9
CASSLVRPGTTGELFF
TGTGCCAGCAGCTTAGTCAGACCGGGGACCACCGGGGAGCTGTTTTTT
>.|TRBJ1-2|few|TRBV4-2
CASSQDRVINYGYTF
TGTGCCAGCAGCCAAGACAGGGTTATTAACTATGGCTACACCTTC
>TRBD2|TRBJ2-3|few|TRBV20-1
CSATLTSGVDAQYF
TGCAGTGCTACCCTCACTAGCGGGGTAGATGCGCAGTATTTT
>.|TRBJ2-1|many|TRBV7-9
CASTLRSGENEQFF
TGTGCCAGCACCCTTAGGTCAGGGGAAAATGAGCAGTTCTTC